Presented here are 27 T cell receptor beta chains from one specimen sequenced in a study of cytomegalovirus exposure and HLA in healthy donors. With 60 Vbeta and 13 Jbeta primers, the PCR was carried out. Sequencing used immunoSEQ multiplex PCR; TCRdb keeps in-frame clones, though not all of them. This sample yields about 150,000 clones, of which 79% are seen a single time; about 6.7% belongs to the top ten. The sample consisted of PBMCs. These TCRs come from a man aged 45-65 years in good health and CMV-seropositive.

V usage is TRBV5-1 and J usage is TRBJ1-3; 7 bases line up with TRBD1. The CDR3 is made up of 15 amino acids. Germline CDR1 is SGHRS and CDR2 is YFSETQ. V lost 3 bases and J lost 0; bases outside the gene matches: 3. The chain's CDR3 is CASSYGQDSGNTIYF. In DNA form, the CDR3 reads TGCGCCAGCAGCTACGGACAGGACTCTGGAAACACCATATATTTT.

The CDR3 DNA is TGTGCCAGCAGCGGCGGACTAGTTACAGATACGCAGTATTTT. Protein sequence: CASSGGLVTDTQYF. J is TRBJ2-3 and V is TRBV7-2, with TRBD2 matching over 7 bases. The CDR3 consists of 14 residues. The germline V gene has CDR1 SGHTA and CDR2 FQGNSA. The V segment lost 5 bases and the J segment 3 bases; nucleotides outside the gene matches: 5.

This clone has a single count. The chain recombines TRBV7-8 with TRBJ1-2, with 9 nucleotides matching TRBD1. The CDR3 sequence is 17 residues long. V was clipped by 2 bases and J by 2 bases; unmatched bases: 9. Germline V gene data show CDR1 as SGHVS and CDR2 as FQNEAQ. The CDR3 nucleotides are TGTGCCAGCAGCTTAAGCGGACAGGGGCAAATGAACTATGGCTACACCTTC. This translates into CASSLSGQGQMNYGYTF.

Regarding this clone: Additional DNA sequences in this sample encode the identical CDR3. CDR3 nucleotide sequence: TGTGCCAGCTCACCCAGGACAGGGGACTCCTACGAGCAGTACTTC. This gives the protein CASSPRTGDSYEQYF. This chain links TRBV18 with TRBJ2-7; TRBD1 matches at 9 bases. Germline values: CDR1 KGHSH, CDR2 LQKENI. With V trimmed by 3 bases and J by 0 bases, 3 bases remained unmatched. The CDR3 length is 15 residues.

The rearrangement links TRBV28 to TRBJ2-1; 8 bases fit TRBD2. CDR3 length: 15 residues. Germline V gene lookup returns CDR1 MDHEN and CDR2 SYDVKM. Losses at the gene ends were 3 bases for V and 10 bases for J; bases not matched to a gene: 11. CDR3 loop: CASSFTREGLEEQFF. The CDR3 nucleotides read TGTGCCAGCAGTTTTACTCGGGAGGGCCTCGAGGAGCAGTTCTTC.

This clone has a handful of counts. The chain carries TRBV4-2 and TRBJ2-1, with TRBD2 matching 13 bases. The germline CDR1 and CDR2 sequences are LGHNA and YNFKEQ. CDR3 length: 20 amino acids. The J segment lost 2 bases and the V segment lost 0 bases, leaving 10 bases of the junction unmatched. CDR3 coding DNA: TGTGCCAGCAGCCAAGAGCTTGGACTAGCGGGAGTGTTAGCCTACAATGAGCAGTTCTTC. Translation gives CASSQELGLAGVLAYNEQFF.

The chain uses TRBV5-1 and TRBJ1-4; D remains ambiguous. Germline-derived CDR1 and CDR2 are SGHRS and YFSETQ. The CDR3 is 14 residues long. V was trimmed by 3 bases and J by 8 bases, leaving 14 bases between them. Here the CDR3 reads CASSSGRRVEKLFF. The CDR3 DNA sequence: TGCGCCAGCAGCTCCGGGAGGAGGGTAGAAAAACTGTTTTTT.

The rearrangement uses TRBV6-1 and TRBJ2-1, with 8 bases matching TRBD2. Trimming took 3 bases from V and 4 from J; bases not matched to a gene: 5. The length of the CDR3 is 15 residues. Germline-derived CDR1 and CDR2 are MNHNS and SASEGT. CDR3 DNA sequence: TGTGCCAGCAGTGACCAAGCGGGAGTGTACAATGAGCAGTTCTTC. Its translation is CASSDQAGVYNEQFF.

The chain couples TRBV5-1 to TRBJ1-2, with a tentative D call TRBD1 (6 bases). V lost 2 bases, J lost 6 bases, and 11 bases lay in between. This CDR3 contains 13 residues. From germline, CDR1 is SGHRS and CDR2 YFSETQ. In nucleotides, the CDR3 is TGCGCCAGCAGCTTATCAGGGGCAGATGGCTACACCTTC. Amino acids: CASSLSGADGYTF.

This clone came up a few times. The rearrangement uses TRBV7-3 and TRBJ2-2; D is undetermined. CDR3 size: 15 residues. Trimming took off 5 bases at V and 0 bases at J, with 10 bases between the two ends. In germline, CDR1 is SGHTA, CDR2 FQGTGA. CDR3 sequence reads: CASSPGSPNTGELFF. As DNA, the CDR3 is TGTGCCAGCAGCCCCGGGTCCCCGAACACCGGGGAGCTGTTTTTT.

V and J are TRBV5-6 and TRBJ2-7; D remains unclear. V shed 2 bases and J shed 5 bases, with 14 bases lying between them. This CDR3 is 14 amino acids long. From germline, CDR1 is SGHDT and CDR2 YYEEEE. The CDR3 region is CASSFISAPDEQYF. CDR3 in DNA: TGTGCCAGCAGCTTTATTAGTGCCCCGGACGAGCAGTACTTC. Using reference TRBV5-6 and TRBJ2-7 for the parts outside the CDR3, the full variable domain is DAGVTQSPTHLIKTRGQQVTLRCSPKSGHDTVSWYQQALGQGPQFIFQYYEEEERQRGNFPDRFSGHQFPNYSSELNVNALLLGDSALYLCASSFISAPDEQYFGPGTRLTVT.

The chain recombines TRBV6-4 with TRBJ2-3, with 7 nucleotides matching TRBD2. The germline CDR1 and CDR2 sequences are MRHNA and SNTAGT. The V gene end was trimmed by 1 base and the J gene end by 5 bases; junction bases not matched to a gene: 3. The CDR3 is made up of 14 amino acids. The CDR3 spells CASSDWGGGDTQYF. CDR3 in DNA: TGTGCCAGCAGTGACTGGGGCGGGGGAGATACGCAGTATTTT.

The chain recombines TRBV6-6 with TRBJ1-2; 10 bases match TRBD1. Germline V CDR1 and CDR2: MNHNY, SVGAGI (reference sequence). V lost 2 bases and J lost 4; bases outside the gene matches: 4. The CDR3 is 15 residues long. In DNA, the CDR3 is TGTGCCAGCAGTTACCCGACAGGGGGCGCCTATGGCTACACCTTC. Amino acid sequence: CASSYPTGGAYGYTF.

V gene TRBV28 combines with J gene TRBJ2-7, with 8 bases matching TRBD2. Germline CDR1 and CDR2: MDHEN and SYDVKM. The V gene end was trimmed by 2 bases and the J gene end by 5 bases; junction bases not matched to a gene: 8. CDR3 length: 15 residues. This chain's CDR3 is CASSLSGSARDEQYF. CDR3 DNA sequence: TGTGCCAGCAGTTTAAGCGGGAGCGCCAGGGACGAGCAGTACTTC. Full variable domain (remainder filled in from reference TRBV28 and TRBJ2-7): DVKVTQSSRYLVKRTGEKVFLECVQDMDHENMFWYRQDPGLGLRLIYFSYDVKMKEKGDIPEGYSVSREKKERFSLILESASTNQTSMYLCASSLSGSARDEQYFGPGTRLTVT.

The V and J genes are TRBV5-8 and TRBJ1-1; no firm D call. This CDR3 is 17 amino acids long. Germline V gives CDR1 SGHTS, CDR2 YDEGEE. V lost 3 bases and J 0 bases, leaving 18 bases between the germline ends. The CDR3 nucleotides read TGTGCCAGCAGCTCCCGGAGGGCCCAGGCTCTGAACACTGAAGCTTTCTTT. It encodes CASSSRRAQALNTEAFF. Full variable domain (outside the CDR3, taken from reference TRBV5-8 and TRBJ1-1): EAGVTQSPTHLIKTRGQQATLRCSPISGHTSVYWYQQALGLGLQFLLWYDEGEERNRGNFPPRFSGRQFPNYSSELNVNALELEDSALYLCASSSRRAQALNTEAFFGQGTRLTVV.

The V and J genes are TRBV28 and TRBJ2-5; TRBD1 matches at 10 bases. CDR3 size: 16 residues. Germline lookup yields CDR1 MDHEN and CDR2 SYDVKM. V shed 3 bases and J 1 base; nucleotides not matched to a gene: 5. The CDR3 DNA is TGTGCCAGCAGTTTTCGACAGGGGGCGATCCAAGAGACCCAGTACTTC. Amino acid sequence: CASSFRQGAIQETQYF. The whole variable domain, filled in from reference TRBV28 and TRBJ2-5, reads DVKVTQSSRYLVKRTGEKVFLECVQDMDHENMFWYRQDPGLGLRLIYFSYDVKMKEKGDIPEGYSVSREKKERFSLILESASTNQTSMYLCASSFRQGAIQETQYFGPGTRLLVL.

This clone was detected once. CDR3 in amino acids: CASRGLAPDTQYF. Here the CDR3 DNA reads TGTGCCAGCAGGGGACTAGCCCCAGATACGCAGTATTTT. The chain has TRBV28 and TRBJ2-3; 9 bases are shared with TRBD2. This CDR3 region has 13 residues. The V and J ends lost 6 bases and 4 bases, in that order; junction bases with no gene match: 2. Germline V gene sequence: CDR1 MDHEN, CDR2 SYDVKM.

In the case of this clone: At one end the junction does not follow the germline gene, possibly because of a read error. Other DNA sequences in the sample encode the same CDR3. This sequence joins TRBV5-1 and TRBJ1-1; 7 bases agree with TRBD1. The germline gives CDR1 SGHRS, CDR2 YFSETQ. The CDR3 is made up of 12 amino acids. The CDR3 region is CASSNRGTEAFF. CDR3 in DNA: TGCGCCAGCAGTAACAGGGGAACTGAGGCTTTCTTT.

The chain joins TRBV5-1 to TRBJ2-3, with D possibly being TRBD1 (6 bases). This CDR3 spans 13 amino acids. V was shortened by 9 bases and J by 2 bases, with 13 bases between the two germline ends. Per germline, CDR1 SGHRS and CDR2 YFSETQ. The CDR3 DNA follows: TGCGCCACGAAGGACAGACCCACAGATACGCAGTATTTT. Its protein product is CATKDRPTDTQYF.

The chain is built from TRBV9 and TRBJ2-2, with 7 bases fitting TRBD2. CDR1 is SGDLS and CDR2 is YYNGEE in the germline V gene. The CDR3 has 16 amino acids. The V gene end was trimmed by 0 bases and the J gene end by 2 bases; junction bases not matched to a gene: 4. The CDR3 loop reads CASSVAPSGNTGELFF. The CDR3 region has the DNA TGTGCCAGCAGCGTAGCCCCTAGCGGAAACACCGGGGAGCTGTTTTTT.

The rearrangement uses TRBV6-1 and TRBJ1-1, with 7 bases that match TRBD1. V lost 6 bases, J lost 11 bases, and 12 bases stayed unmatched. Germline-derived CDR1 and CDR2 are MNHNS and SASEGT. The CDR3 runs 13 residues. CDR3 DNA sequence: TGTGCCAGCAGACCCGGGACAGCCAACGGCGCTTTCTTT. It yields the protein CASRPGTANGAFF.

This sequence joins TRBV18 and TRBJ1-1; D is possibly TRBD1 (5 bases). Germline V gene sequence: CDR1 KGHSH, CDR2 LQKENI. This CDR3 contains 17 residues. Deletions cut 0 bases from V and 2 bases from J, with 16 bases between. The CDR3 here is CASSPPGREGLNTEAFF. CDR3 DNA sequence: TGTGCCAGCTCACCACCGGGCAGGGAGGGGCTCAACACTGAAGCTTTCTTT.

The gene calls are TRBV12-5 and TRBJ1-1, with D possibly being TRBD1 (5 bases). The CDR3 totals 14 residues. Looked up from germline, CDR1 is LGHNT and CDR2 is FRNRAP. Between the trimmed V and J ends, which lost 6 bases and 0 bases, there was a span of 11 bases. CDR3 bases: TGTGCTAGTGGGACGACAGCCTTGAACACTGAAGCTTTCTTT. Protein: CASGTTALNTEAFF.

The chain links TRBV7-2 to TRBJ2-1; 13 positions agree with TRBD2. This CDR3 comprises 16 residues. Germline CDR1 is SGHTA and CDR2 is FQGNSA. With 5 bases clipped from V and 7 bases from J, the junction kept 8 bases outside the gene matches. CDR3 sequence reads: CASSKWTSGSRNEQFF. The CDR3 DNA reads as TGTGCCAGCAGCAAGTGGACTAGCGGGAGTCGAAATGAGCAGTTCTTC.

The CDR3 DNA follows: TGTGCCACCAGCAGGGACTATAACACCGGGGAGCTGTTTTTT. Encoded protein: CATSRDYNTGELFF. This rearrangement joins TRBV15 to TRBJ2-2; D is possibly TRBD2 (6 bases). In germline, CDR1 is LNHNV, CDR2 YYDKDF (reference sequence). Trimming pared 3 bases from V and 2 bases from J, leaving 7 bases between. CDR3 length: 14 residues. Full variable domain (rest looked up from reference TRBV15 and TRBJ2-2): DAMVIQNPRYQVTQFGKPVTLSCSQTLNHNVMYWYQQKSSQAPKLLFHYYDKDFNNEADTPDNFQSRRPNTSFCFLDIRSPGLGDTAMYLCATSRDYNTGELFFGEGSRLTVL.

This clone was found once. The J gene is TRBJ2-5, the V gene TRBV7-9; 7 bases agree with TRBD1. V trimming: 5 bases; J trimming: 1 base; junction bases outside the gene matches: 4. Germline V gene data show CDR1 as SEHNR and CDR2 as FQNEAQ (reference sequence). This CDR3 is built from 14 residues. The CDR3 loop reads CASSLRDSQETQYF. CDR3 bases: TGTGCCAGCAGCCTCCGGGACAGCCAAGAGACCCAGTACTTC.

This rearrangement joins TRBV7-9 to TRBJ1-3, with D unclear. V shed 3 bases and J shed 2 bases, with 11 bases lying between them. Germline CDR1 reads SEHNR; CDR2 reads FQNEAQ (reference sequence). The CDR3 sequence is 15 residues long. The CDR3: CASSFVGEAGNTIYF. CDR3 DNA: TGTGCCAGCAGCTTCGTCGGGGAGGCTGGAAACACCATATATTTT.